Sequencing of this T cell receptor beta chain was carried out in a study of cytomegalovirus exposure and HLA in healthy donors. V was shortened by 0 bases and J by 7 bases, with 7 bases between the two germline ends. This CDR3 spans 13 amino acids. In germline, CDR1 is SGHRS, CDR2 YFSETQ. Vbeta (60) and Jbeta (13) primers were used in the PCR. Some clones are missing from TCRdb's copy, which holds only in-frame ones; the method was immunoSEQ multiplex PCR. The table lists roughly 130,000 clones, roughly 88% of them singletons. As to this clone: Antigen specificity is unknown.

Findings and limits, study-wide: A classifier reportedly called cytomegalovirus status with high sensitivity and specificity. Upon later analysis, HLA-associated TCR beta chains proved more clonally expanded than other, equally common chains.

Sequencing was carried out using PBMCs. The clonotype comes from a middle-aged woman in good health and CMV-seronegative. The chain joins TRBV5-1 to TRBJ2-2; D is uncertain. The CDR3 DNA reads TGCGCCAGCAGCTTGGACAGCTACGGGGAGCTGTTTTTT. It specifies CASSLDSYGELFF.